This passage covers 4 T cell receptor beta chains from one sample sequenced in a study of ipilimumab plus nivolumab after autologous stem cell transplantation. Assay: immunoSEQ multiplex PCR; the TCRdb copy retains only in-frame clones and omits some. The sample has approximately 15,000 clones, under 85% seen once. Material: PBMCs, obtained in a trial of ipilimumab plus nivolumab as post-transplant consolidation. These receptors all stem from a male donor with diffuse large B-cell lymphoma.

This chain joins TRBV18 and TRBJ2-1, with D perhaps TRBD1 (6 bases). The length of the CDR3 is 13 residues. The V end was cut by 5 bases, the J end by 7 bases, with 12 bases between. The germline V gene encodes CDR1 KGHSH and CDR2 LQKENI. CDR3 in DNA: TGTGCCAGCTCATCCAGGGGTGCGAATGAGCAGTTCTTC. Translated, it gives CASSSRGANEQFF.

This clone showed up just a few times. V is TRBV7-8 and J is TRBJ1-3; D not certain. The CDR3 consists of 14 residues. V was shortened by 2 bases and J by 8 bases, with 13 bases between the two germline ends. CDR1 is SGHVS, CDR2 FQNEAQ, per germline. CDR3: CASSLRDYIDTIYF. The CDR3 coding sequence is TGTGCCAGCAGCTTAAGGGATTATATAGACACCATATATTTT.

The CDR3 DNA reads TGTGCCAGCAGTAGAACAGGGGGCTACTACGAGCAGTACTTC. Translation gives CASSRTGGYYEQYF. The gene calls are TRBV27 and TRBJ2-7; 9 bases match TRBD1. The CDR3 has 14 residues. Germline V lookup: CDR1 MNHEY, CDR2 SMNVEV (reference sequence). Trimming at V came to 5 bases and at J to 3 bases, leaving 5 bases not matched to a gene.

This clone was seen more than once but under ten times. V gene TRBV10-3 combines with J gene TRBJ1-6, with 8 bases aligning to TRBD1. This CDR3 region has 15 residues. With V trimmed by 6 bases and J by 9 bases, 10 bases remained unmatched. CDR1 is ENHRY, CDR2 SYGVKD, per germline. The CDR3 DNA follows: TGTGCCATCAGCTGGGCAGGGACAGGTCCTTCACCCCTCCACTTT. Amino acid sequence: CAISWAGTGPSPLHF.